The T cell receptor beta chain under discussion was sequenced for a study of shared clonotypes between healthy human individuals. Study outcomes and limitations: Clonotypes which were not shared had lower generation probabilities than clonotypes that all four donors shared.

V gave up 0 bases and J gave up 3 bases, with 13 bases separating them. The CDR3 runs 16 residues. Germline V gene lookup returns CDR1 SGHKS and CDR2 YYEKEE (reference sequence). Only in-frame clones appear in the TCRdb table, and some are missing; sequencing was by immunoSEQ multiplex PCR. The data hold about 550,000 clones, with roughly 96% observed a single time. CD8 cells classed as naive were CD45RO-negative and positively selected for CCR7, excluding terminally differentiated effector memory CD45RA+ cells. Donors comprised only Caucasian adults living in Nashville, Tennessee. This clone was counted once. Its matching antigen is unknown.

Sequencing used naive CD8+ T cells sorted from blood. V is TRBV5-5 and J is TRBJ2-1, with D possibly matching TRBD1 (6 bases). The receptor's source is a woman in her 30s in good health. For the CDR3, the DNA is TGTGCCAGCAGCTTGGTACGGGACACGTTCTACAATGAGCAGTTCTTC. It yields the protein CASSLVRDTFYNEQFF.